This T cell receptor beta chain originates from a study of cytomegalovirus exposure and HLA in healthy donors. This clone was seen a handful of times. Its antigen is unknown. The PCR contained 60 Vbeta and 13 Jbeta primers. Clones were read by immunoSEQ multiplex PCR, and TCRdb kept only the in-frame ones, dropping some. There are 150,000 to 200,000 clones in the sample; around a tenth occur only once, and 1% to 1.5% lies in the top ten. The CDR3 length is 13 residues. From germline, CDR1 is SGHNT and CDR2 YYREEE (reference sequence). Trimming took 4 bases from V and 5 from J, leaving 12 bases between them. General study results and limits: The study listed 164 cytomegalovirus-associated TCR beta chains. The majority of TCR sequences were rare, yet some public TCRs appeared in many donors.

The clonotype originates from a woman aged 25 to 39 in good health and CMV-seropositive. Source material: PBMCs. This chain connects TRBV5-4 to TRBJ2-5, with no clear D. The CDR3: CASSVTVMETQYF. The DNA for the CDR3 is TGTGCCAGCAGCGTAACAGTTATGGAGACCCAGTACTTC.